The TCR beta chain described here comes from a study of T-cell reconstitution after alpha-beta-depleted transplantation in children. Study-level findings and limits: Elevated TCRbeta diversity at day 60 was traced, in some patients, to surviving recipient T cells and thymic progenitors. Most T-cell counts and diversity one year after the transplant came from T cells that were newly produced. There were reportedly several hundred expanded graft clones from which alpha-beta T cells came about two months after transplant.

In its sample, this clonotype was seen a few times. Its antigen is not identified. The library targeted TCRbeta and was prepared with unique molecular identifiers. TCRdb fed the PCR reads into MiXCR, producing one record per CDR3 protein. The table records hundreds of thousands of distinct CDR3 sequences, roughly 25% of them present only once. The CDR3 totals 15 residues. V was clipped by 1 base and J by 2 bases; unmatched bases: 1. CDR1 is LNHNV, CDR2 YYDKDF, per germline (reference sequence). The chain uses TRBV15 and TRBJ2-1; TRBD1 agrees at 8 bases. This receptor was obtained from a female patient between 2 and 15 years old who had a stem cell transplant for congenital amegakaryocytic thrombocytopenia, so the T cells may come from the graft donor. Source: PBMCs, mostly from graft donor cells, taken 360 days after TCRalphabeta/CD19-depleted stem cell transplant. Here the CDR3 DNA reads TGTGCCACCAGCAGAGGACAGGGGCCCTACAATGAGCAGTTCTTC. Protein: CATSRGQGPYNEQFF.